A single sample gave rise to the 10 T cell receptor beta chains below, sequenced in a study of T cell responses to AZD1222 COVID-19 vaccine. Repertoires were generated with immunoSEQ multiplex PCR, while TCRdb's copy carries only in-frame clones and drops some. This sample has about 96,000 clones; almost 90% occur once, and the top ten carry approximately 25%. The specimen was peripheral blood, collected on day 0 of AZD1222 vaccination. These receptors all stem from an adult in good health.

The chain couples TRBV5-4 to TRBJ2-3; TRBD2 is a possible D gene (5 bases). Germline lookup yields CDR1 SGHNT and CDR2 YYREEE (reference sequence). Trimming shortened V by 7 bases and J by 6 bases, and 9 bases separated the two germline ends. This CDR3 is 11 amino acids long. CDR3 DNA: TGTGCCAGCGCAATAGCGGATACGCAGTATTTT. This gives the protein CASAIADTQYF.

This sequence joins TRBV6-1 and TRBJ2-1; 11 nucleotides agree with TRBD2. CDR1 is MNHNS and CDR2 is SASEGT in the germline V gene. Trimming at V came to 4 bases and at J to 14 bases, leaving 16 bases not matched to a gene. The CDR3 extends over 16 amino acids. The CDR3 DNA follows: TGTGCCAGCAGTGCCGGCCTAGCGGGAGGCCTATTGGAGGAGTTCTTC. Its translation: CASSAGLAGGLLEEFF.

The J gene is TRBJ1-2, the V gene TRBV6-5; TRBD1 might be the D (5 bases). The CDR3 is 15 amino acids. The V end lost 5 bases, the J end lost 2 bases, and 15 bases lay between the germline ends. CDR1 is MNHEY and CDR2 is SVGAGI in the germline V gene. The CDR3 nucleotides read TGTGCCAGCAGTCTGGTGGGGGTACTGAACTATGGCTACACCTTC. Protein product: CASSLVGVLNYGYTF.

The CDR3 is CASSTQGGTEAFF. The CDR3 DNA sequence: TGTGCCAGCAGCACCCAGGGGGGGACTGAAGCTTTCTTT. The chain combines TRBV7-3 with TRBJ1-1; the match to TRBD1 covers 7 bases. The germline V gene has CDR1 SGHTA and CDR2 FQGTGA. The CDR3 has 13 amino acids. V shed 5 bases and J 5 bases; nucleotides not matched to a gene: 5.

J is TRBJ2-5 and V is TRBV30; TRBD1 is a possible D gene (7 bases). V lost 8 bases and J 5 bases, leaving 15 bases between the germline ends. The length of the CDR3 is 12 residues. Germline CDR1 is GTSNPN and CDR2 is SVGIG (reference sequence). This chain's CDR3 is CAVTGAGETQYF. The CDR3 nucleotides are TGTGCCGTAACAGGGGCGGGGGAGACCCAGTACTTC.

This rearrangement joins TRBV25-1 to TRBJ2-1; 8 bases are a match to TRBD2. The length of the CDR3 is 15 residues. Germline assignment: CDR1 MGHDK and CDR2 SYGVNS. The junction had 6 bases not matched to a gene; V was cut back by 3 bases and J by 5 bases. The CDR3 protein is CASSDGGGRNNEQFF. The CDR3, as DNA: TGTGCCAGCAGTGATGGCGGCGGGAGGAACAATGAGCAGTTCTTC.

The rearrangement uses TRBV7-9 and TRBJ2-7; tentatively, D is TRBD1 or TRBD2 (5 bases each). Trimming stripped 4 bases from V and 2 bases from J, with 18 bases between. The CDR3 contains 16 residues. Germline values: CDR1 SEHNR, CDR2 FQNEAQ (reference sequence). The CDR3 loop reads CASSSRTGVGAYEQYF. The CDR3 DNA reads TGTGCCAGCAGCTCCCGAACAGGTGTGGGGGCCTACGAGCAGTACTTC. Variable domain in full (rest from reference TRBV7-9 and TRBJ2-7): DTGVSQNPRHKITKRGQNVTFRCDPISEHNRLYWYRQTLGQGPEFLTYFQNEAQLEKSRLLSDRFSAERPKGSFSTLEIQRTEQGDSAMYLCASSSRTGVGAYEQYFGPGTRLTVT.

The V call is TRBV9, the J call TRBJ2-7, with 9 nucleotides matching TRBD2. CDR3 size: 14 residues. Germline CDR1 reads SGDLS; CDR2 reads YYNGEE. V shed 2 bases and J 11 bases; nucleotides not matched to a gene: 11. The CDR3 reads CASSVGASGTFKYF. CDR3 nucleotides: TGTGCCAGCAGCGTTGGAGCTAGCGGGACCTTCAAGTACTTC.

V gene TRBV28 combines with J gene TRBJ2-6, with D possibly matching TRBD2 (5 bases). This CDR3 is 16 amino acids long. Germline V gene sequence: CDR1 MDHEN, CDR2 SYDVKM. With 4 bases removed from V and 2 bases from J, the gap between germline ends came to 12 bases. The CDR3 reads CASSSPAGTGANVLTF. Written as DNA, the CDR3 is TGTGCCAGCAGTTCCCCCGCCGGGACTGGGGCCAACGTCCTGACTTTC.

The rearrangement uses TRBV4-2 and TRBJ2-1; 7 positions agree with TRBD2. The CDR3 sequence is 13 residues long. V lost 4 bases, J lost 3 bases, and 0 bases stayed unmatched. The V gene's germline CDR1 is LGHNA and CDR2 YNFKEQ. CDR3 coding DNA: TGTGCCAGCAGCCCGGGAGGCTACAATGAGCAGTTCTTC. This sequence encodes CASSPGGYNEQFF.